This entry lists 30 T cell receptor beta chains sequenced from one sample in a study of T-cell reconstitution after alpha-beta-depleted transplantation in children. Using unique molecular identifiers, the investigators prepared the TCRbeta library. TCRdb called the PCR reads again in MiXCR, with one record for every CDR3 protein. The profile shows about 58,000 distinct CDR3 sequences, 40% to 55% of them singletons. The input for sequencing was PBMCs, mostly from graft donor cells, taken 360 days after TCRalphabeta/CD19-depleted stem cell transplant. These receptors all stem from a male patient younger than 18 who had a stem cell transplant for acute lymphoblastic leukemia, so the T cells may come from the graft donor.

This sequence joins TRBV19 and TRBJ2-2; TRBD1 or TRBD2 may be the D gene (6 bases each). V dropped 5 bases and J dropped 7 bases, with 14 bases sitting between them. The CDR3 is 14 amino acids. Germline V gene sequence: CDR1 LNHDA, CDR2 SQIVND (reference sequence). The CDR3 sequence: CASSSGGLGGELFF. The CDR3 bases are TGTGCCAGTAGTTCCGGGGGCCTAGGCGGGGAGCTGTTTTTT. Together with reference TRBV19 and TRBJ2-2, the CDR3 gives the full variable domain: DGGITQSPKYLFRKEGQNVTLSCEQNLNHDAMYWYRQDPGQGLRLIYYSQIVNDFQKGDIAEGYSVSREKKESFPLTVTSAQKNPTAFYLCASSSGGLGGELFFGEGSRLTVL.

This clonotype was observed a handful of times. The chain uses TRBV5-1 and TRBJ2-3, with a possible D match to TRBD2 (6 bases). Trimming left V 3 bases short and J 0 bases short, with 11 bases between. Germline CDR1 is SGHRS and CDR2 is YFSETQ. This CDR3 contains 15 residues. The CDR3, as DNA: TGCGCCAGCAGCTGGGGAGGCCACAGCACAGATACGCAGTATTTT. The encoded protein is CASSWGGHSTDTQYF.

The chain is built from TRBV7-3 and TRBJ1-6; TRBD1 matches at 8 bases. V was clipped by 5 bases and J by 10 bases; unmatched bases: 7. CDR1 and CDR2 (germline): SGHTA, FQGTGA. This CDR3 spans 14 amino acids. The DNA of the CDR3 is TGTGCCAGCAGCCTCGGACAGGGTGGATCACCCCTCCACTTT. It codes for CASSLGQGGSPLHF. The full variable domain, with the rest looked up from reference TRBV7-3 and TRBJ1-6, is GAGVSQTPSNKVTEKGKYVELRCDPISGHTALYWYRQSLGQGPEFLIYFQGTGAADDSGLPNDRFFAVRPEGSVSTLKIQRTERGDSAVYLCASSLGQGGSPLHFGNGTRLTVT.

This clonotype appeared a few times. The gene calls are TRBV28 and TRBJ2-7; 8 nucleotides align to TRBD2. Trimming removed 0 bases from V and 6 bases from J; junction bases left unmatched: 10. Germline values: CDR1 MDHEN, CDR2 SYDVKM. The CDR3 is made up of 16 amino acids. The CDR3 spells CASSLCAIAGICEQYF. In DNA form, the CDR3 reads TGTGCCAGCAGTTTATGCGCGATAGCGGGAATTTGCGAGCAGTACTTC.

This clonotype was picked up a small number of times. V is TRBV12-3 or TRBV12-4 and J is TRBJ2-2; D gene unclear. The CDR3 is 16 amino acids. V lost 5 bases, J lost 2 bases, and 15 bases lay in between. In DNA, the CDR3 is TGTGCCAGCAGTCCCAGAGGTCCAGCTAACACCGGGGAGCTGTTTTTT. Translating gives CASSPRGPANTGELFF.

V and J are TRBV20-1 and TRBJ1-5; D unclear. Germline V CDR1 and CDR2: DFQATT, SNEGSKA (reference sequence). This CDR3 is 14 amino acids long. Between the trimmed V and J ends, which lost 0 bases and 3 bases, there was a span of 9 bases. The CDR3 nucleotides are TGCAGTGCTAGAGAGGTGCACCTCAATCAGCCCCAGCATTTT. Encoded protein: CSAREVHLNQPQHF.

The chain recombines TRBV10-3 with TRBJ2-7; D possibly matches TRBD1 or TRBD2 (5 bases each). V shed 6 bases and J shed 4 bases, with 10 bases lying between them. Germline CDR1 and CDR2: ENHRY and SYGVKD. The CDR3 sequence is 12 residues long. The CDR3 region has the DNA TGTGCCATCAGCGAGGGGAAGTACGAGCAGTACTTC. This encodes CAISEGKYEQYF.

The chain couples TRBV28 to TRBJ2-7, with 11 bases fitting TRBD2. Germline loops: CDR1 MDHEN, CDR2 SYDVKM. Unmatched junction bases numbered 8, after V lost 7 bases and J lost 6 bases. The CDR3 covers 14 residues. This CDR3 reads CASNPLAGGREQYF. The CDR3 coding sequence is TGTGCCAGCAATCCTTTAGCGGGAGGGCGCGAGCAGTACTTC.

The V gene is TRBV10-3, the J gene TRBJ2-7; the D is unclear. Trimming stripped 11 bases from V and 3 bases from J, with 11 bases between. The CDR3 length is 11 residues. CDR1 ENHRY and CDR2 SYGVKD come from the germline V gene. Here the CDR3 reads CAAAQDYEQYF. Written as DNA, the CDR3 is TGTGCCGCCGCTCAGGACTACGAGCAGTACTTC.

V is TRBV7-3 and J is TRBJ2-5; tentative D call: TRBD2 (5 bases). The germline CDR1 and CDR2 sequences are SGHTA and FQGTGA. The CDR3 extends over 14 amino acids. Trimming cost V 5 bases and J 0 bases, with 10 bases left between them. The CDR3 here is CASSLRGHQETQYF. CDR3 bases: TGTGCCAGCAGCCTCCGCGGGCACCAAGAGACCCAGTACTTC.

CDR3 amino acids: CASSEWGRNYGYTF. CDR3 DNA: TGTGCCAGCAGTGAATGGGGCAGAAACTATGGCTACACCTTC. The chain has TRBV25-1 and TRBJ1-2; D possibly corresponds to TRBD1 (5 bases). The CDR3 runs 14 residues. Germline V gene lookup returns CDR1 MGHDK and CDR2 SYGVNS. The ends were cut back, 1 base at V and 2 bases at J, with 8 bases in the middle.

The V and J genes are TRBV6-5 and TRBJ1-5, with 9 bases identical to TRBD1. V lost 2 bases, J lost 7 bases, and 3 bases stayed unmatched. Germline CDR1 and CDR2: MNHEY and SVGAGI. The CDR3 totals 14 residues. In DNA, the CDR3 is TGTGCCAGCAGTTACGGACAGGGGATCCAGCCCCAGCATTTT. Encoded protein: CASSYGQGIQPQHF.

The CDR3 DNA follows: TGTGCCAGCAGCTTAGAAGTGGGTAATGAGCAAACCTACGAGCAGTACTTC. Translation: CASSLEVGNEQTYEQYF. The V and J genes are TRBV7-9 and TRBJ2-7; the D is unclear. The germline gives CDR1 SEHNR, CDR2 FQNEAQ (reference sequence). Trimming took off 1 base at V and 2 bases at J, with 18 bases between the two ends. CDR3 size: 17 residues. The whole variable domain, remainder taken from reference TRBV7-9 and TRBJ2-7, is DTGVSQNPRHKITKRGQNVTFRCDPISEHNRLYWYRQTLGQGPEFLTYFQNEAQLEKSRLLSDRFSAERPKGSFSTLEIQRTEQGDSAMYLCASSLEVGNEQTYEQYFGPGTRLTVT.

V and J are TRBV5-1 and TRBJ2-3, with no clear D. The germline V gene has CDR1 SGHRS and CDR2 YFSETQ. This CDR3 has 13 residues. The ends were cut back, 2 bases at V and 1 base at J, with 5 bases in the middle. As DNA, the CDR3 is TGCGCCAGCAGCTTAGGGCGCACAGATACGCAGTATTTT. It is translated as CASSLGRTDTQYF.

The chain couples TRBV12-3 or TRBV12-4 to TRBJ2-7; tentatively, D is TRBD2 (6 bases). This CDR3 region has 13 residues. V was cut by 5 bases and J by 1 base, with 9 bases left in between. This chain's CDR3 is CASSRDWSYEQYF. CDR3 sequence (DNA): TGTGCCAGCAGTCGGGACTGGTCCTACGAGCAGTACTTC.

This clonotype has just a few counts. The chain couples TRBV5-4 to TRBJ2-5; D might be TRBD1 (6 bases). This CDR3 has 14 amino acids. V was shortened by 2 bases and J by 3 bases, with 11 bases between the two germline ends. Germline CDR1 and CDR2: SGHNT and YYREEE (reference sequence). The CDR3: CASSFTGMEETQYF. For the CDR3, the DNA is TGTGCCAGCAGCTTTACAGGGATGGAAGAGACCCAGTACTTC.

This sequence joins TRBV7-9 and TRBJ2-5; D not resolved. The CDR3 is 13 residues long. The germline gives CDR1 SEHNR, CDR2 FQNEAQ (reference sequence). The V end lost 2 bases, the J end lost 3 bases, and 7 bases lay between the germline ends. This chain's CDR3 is CASSLTKEETQYF. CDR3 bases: TGTGCCAGCAGCTTAACAAAGGAAGAGACCCAGTACTTC.

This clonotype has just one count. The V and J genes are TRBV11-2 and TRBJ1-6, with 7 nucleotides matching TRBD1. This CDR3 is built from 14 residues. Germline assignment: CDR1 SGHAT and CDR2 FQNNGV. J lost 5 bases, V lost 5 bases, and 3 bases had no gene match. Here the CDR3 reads CASSPTGDNSPLHF. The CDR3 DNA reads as TGTGCCAGCAGCCCTACAGGGGATAATTCACCCCTCCACTTT.

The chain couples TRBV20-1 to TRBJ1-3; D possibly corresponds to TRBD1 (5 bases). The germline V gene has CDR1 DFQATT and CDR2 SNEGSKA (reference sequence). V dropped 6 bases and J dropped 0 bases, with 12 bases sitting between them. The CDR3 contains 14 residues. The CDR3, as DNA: TGCAGTGCCGCCCGCGGGGGCTCTGGAAACACCATATATTTT. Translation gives CSAARGGSGNTIYF.

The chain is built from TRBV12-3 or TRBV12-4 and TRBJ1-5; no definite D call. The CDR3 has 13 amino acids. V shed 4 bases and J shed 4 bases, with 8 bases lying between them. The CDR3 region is CASSSSMNQPQHF. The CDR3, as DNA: TGTGCCAGCAGTTCCTCAATGAATCAGCCCCAGCATTTT.

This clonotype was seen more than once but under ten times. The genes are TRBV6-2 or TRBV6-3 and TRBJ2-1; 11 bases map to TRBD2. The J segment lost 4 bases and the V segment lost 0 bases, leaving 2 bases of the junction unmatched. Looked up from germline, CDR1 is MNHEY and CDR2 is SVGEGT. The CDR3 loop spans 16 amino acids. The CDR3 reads CASSYSLAGVYNEQFF. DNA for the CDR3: TGTGCCAGCAGTTACTCACTAGCGGGGGTTTACAATGAGCAGTTCTTC.

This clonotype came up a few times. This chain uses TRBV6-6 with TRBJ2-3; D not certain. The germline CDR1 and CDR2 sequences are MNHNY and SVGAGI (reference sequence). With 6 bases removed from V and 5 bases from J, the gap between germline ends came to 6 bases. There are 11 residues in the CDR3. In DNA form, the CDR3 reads TGTGCCAGCAGCAGGATAGATACGCAGTATTTT. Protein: CASSRIDTQYF.

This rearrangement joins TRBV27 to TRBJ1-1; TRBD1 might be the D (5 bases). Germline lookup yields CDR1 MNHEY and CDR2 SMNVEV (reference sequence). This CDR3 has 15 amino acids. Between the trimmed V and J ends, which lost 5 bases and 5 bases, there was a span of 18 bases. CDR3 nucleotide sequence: TGTGCCAGCAGTCTCCTCGGACTGGGGGGAACTGAAGCTTTCTTT. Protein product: CASSLLGLGGTEAFF.

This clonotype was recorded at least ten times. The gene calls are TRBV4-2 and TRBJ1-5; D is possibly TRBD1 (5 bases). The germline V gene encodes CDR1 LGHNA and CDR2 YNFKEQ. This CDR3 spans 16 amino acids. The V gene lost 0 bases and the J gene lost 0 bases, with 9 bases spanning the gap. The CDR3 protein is CASSQEQAYSNQPQHF. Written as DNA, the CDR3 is TGTGCCAGCAGCCAAGAACAGGCATATAGCAATCAGCCCCAGCATTTT.

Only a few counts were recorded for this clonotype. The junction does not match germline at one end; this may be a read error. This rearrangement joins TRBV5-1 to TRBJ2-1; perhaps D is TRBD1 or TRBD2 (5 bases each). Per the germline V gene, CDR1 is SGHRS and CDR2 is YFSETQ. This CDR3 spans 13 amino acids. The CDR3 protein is CASSLIGSGPGLF. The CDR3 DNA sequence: TGCGCCAGCAGCTTGATAGGTTCGGGCCCGGGACTCTTC. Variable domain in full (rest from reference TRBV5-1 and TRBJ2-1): KAGVTQTPRYLIKTRGQQVTLSCSPISGHRSVSWYQQTPGQGLQFLFEYFSETQRNKGNFPGRFSGRQFSNSRSEMNVSTLELGDSALYLCASSLIGSGPGLFGPGTRLTVL.

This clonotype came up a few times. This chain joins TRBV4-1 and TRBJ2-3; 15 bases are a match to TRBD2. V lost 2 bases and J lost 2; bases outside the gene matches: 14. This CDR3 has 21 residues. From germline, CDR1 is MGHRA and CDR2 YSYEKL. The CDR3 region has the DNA TGCGCCAGCAGCCAATTCTTTAACCCGGGACTAGCGGGGGGCCTCACAGATACGCAGTATTTT. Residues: CASSQFFNPGLAGGLTDTQYF.

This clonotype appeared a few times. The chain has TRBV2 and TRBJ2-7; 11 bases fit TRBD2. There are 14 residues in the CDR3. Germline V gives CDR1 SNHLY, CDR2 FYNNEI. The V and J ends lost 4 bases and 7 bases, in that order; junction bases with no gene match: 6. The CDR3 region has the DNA TGTGCCAGCAGTGGACTAGCGGGGTTCTTTGAGCAGTACTTC. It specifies CASSGLAGFFEQYF. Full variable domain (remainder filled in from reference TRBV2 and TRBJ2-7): EPEVTQTPSHQVTQMGQEVILRCVPISNHLYFYWYRQILGQKVEFLVSFYNNEISEKSEIFDDQFSVERPDGSNFTLKIRSTKLEDSAMYFCASSGLAGFFEQYFGPGTRLTVT.

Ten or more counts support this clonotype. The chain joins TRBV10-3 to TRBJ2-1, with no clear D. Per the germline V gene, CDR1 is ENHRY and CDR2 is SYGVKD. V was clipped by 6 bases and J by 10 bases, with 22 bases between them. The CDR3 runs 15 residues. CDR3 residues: CAIRRGPNSNEEQFF. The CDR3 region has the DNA TGTGCCATCAGGAGAGGCCCGAACTCCAATGAAGAGCAGTTCTTC.

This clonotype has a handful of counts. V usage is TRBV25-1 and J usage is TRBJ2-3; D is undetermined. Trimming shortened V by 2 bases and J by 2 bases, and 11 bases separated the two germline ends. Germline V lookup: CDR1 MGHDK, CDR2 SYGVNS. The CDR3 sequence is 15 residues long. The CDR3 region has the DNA TGTGCCAGCAGTGAAAGCCGGTTCTTCACAGATACGCAGTATTTT. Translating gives CASSESRFFTDTQYF.

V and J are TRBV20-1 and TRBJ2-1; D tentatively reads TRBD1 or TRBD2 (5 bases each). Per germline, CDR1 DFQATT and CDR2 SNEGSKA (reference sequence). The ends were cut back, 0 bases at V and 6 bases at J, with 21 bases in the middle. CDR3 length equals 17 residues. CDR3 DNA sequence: TGCAGTGCTAGAGACTTCCGACCCACGGGACCCACCAATGAGCAGTTCTTC. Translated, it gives CSARDFRPTGPTNEQFF.